Listed below are T cell receptor beta chains from one sample, sequenced in a study of cytomegalovirus exposure and HLA in healthy donors. The repertoire was sequenced with immunoSEQ multiplex PCR; TCRdb's copy has only in-frame clones and lacks some. The profile shows around 130,000 clones, around four fifths of them singletons. Material for sequencing was PBMCs. These TCRs come from a woman in her thirties or forties in good health and CMV-seropositive. Each CDR3 is given with its conserved first and last residue. D genes are given only for firm matches. Clone size, where shown, is once, few, many, or a class for clones that have expanded.

D gene,J gene,clone size,V gene,CDR3 DNA,CDR3 protein
NA,TRBJ2-5,NA,TRBV13,TGTGCCAGCAGCCTTCTGGAGACCCAGTACTTC,CASSLLETQYF
NA,TRBJ1-1,NA,TRBV27,TGTGCCAGCAGTTTCAGGGGCAGGAACACTGAAGCTTTCTTT,CASSFRGRNTEAFF
TRBD2,TRBJ2-5,NA,TRBV6-1,TGTGCCAGCAGACTAGCGGGGGGTAGGGAGACCCAGTACTTC,CASRLAGGRETQYF
TRBD2,TRBJ2-7,NA,TRBV6-6,TGTGCCAGCAGTCTAATAGCGGGATCCTACGAGCAGTACTTC,CASSLIAGSYEQYF
NA,TRBJ1-5,NA,TRBV6-5,TGTGCCAGCAGTGAGTCTCCACAGCAGCCCCAGCATTTT,CASSESPQQPQHF
NA,TRBJ2-2,NA,TRBV4-1,TGCGCCAGCAGCCGACAGCAACTATTGGGGCCCAGGGCGAACACCGGGGAGCTGTTTTTT,CASSRQQLLGPRANTGELFF
TRBD1,TRBJ1-2,NA,TRBV5-5,TGTGCCAGCAGCAACACCAATGACAGGGGTGGCTACACCTTC,CASSNTNDRGGYTF
NA,TRBJ2-7,few,TRBV5-1,TGCGCCAGCAGCTTGGTTGTTTGGGGAAGGGGTTTCGAGCAGTACTTC,CASSLVVWGRGFEQYF
NA,TRBJ2-3,few,TRBV28,TGTGCCAGCAGATCCTCGGGGTCAAGGGCCACAGATACGCAGTATTTT,CASRSSGSRATDTQYF
NA,TRBJ1-2,NA,TRBV5-5,TGTGCCAGCAGCACAGGACAGACTAACTATGGCTACACCTTC,CASSTGQTNYGYTF
TRBD2,TRBJ2-1,once,TRBV18,TGTGCCAGCTCACCGCTAGCGGGAGCTGAGAATGAGCAGTTCTTC,CASSPLAGAENEQFF
TRBD1,TRBJ1-2,NA,TRBV11-2,TGTGCCAGCAGCCCTTTAGACAGGGGCGGCGGCTACACCTTC,CASSPLDRGGGYTF
TRBD1,TRBJ2-1,NA,TRBV6-5,TGTGCCAGCAGTTCCCCCTTTACAGGGGGGCGTGAGCAGTTCTTC,CASSSPFTGGREQFF
TRBD1,TRBJ2-1,once,TRBV2,TGTGCCAGCAGCCGACAGGGGTATGAGCAGTTCTTC,CASSRQGYEQFF
TRBD2,TRBJ2-5,NA,TRBV7-2,TGTGCCAGCAGCTTAGGACTAGCGGGGGGTAGAGAGACCCAGTACTTC,CASSLGLAGGRETQYF
NA,TRBJ2-6,NA,TRBV28,TGTGCCAGCAGTCCCCGGGCTGGGGCCAACGTCCTGACTTTC,CASSPRAGANVLTF
TRBD1,TRBJ1-4,NA,TRBV6-6,TGTGCCAGCAGTTATCGGACAGGGGGCAATGAAAAACTGTTTTTT,CASSYRTGGNEKLFF
TRBD2,TRBJ2-1,few,TRBV10-3,TGTGCCATCAGTCTGGCGGGAGGGCCGGGTGAGCAGTTCTTC,CAISLAGGPGEQFF
TRBD2,TRBJ2-3,once,TRBV7-2,TGTGCCAGCAGGGGACTAGCGGGGGGGCCAGATACGCAGTATTTT,CASRGLAGGPDTQYF
TRBD2,TRBJ2-2,NA,TRBV5-6,TGTGCCAGCAGCTTGGCGGGACTAGCGGGGAAAACCGGGGAGCTGTTTTTT,CASSLAGLAGKTGELFF
NA,TRBJ1-6,NA,TRBV13,TGTGCCAGCAGCTTAATCAGGGGCGGATATAATTCACCCCTCCACTTT,CASSLIRGGYNSPLHF
NA,TRBJ1-5,once,TRBV4-3,TGCGCCAGCAGCCAAGACAGAGGGCCTGGCAATCAGCCCCAGCATTTT,CASSQDRGPGNQPQHF
NA,TRBJ2-4,few,TRBV11-3,TGTGCCAGCAGCTTAGTGTCGCAGGGTGAGGTCATTCAGTACTTC,CASSLVSQGEVIQYF
NA,TRBJ1-1,NA,TRBV4-1,TGCGCCAGCAGCGGAGGGTCATGGCTGGGACGAAACACTGAAGCTTTCTTT,CASSGGSWLGRNTEAFF
NA,TRBJ2-1,NA,TRBV2,TGTGCCAGCAGTGAAGAAGGGCAGGGTGGGAATGAGCAGTTCTTC,CASSEEGQGGNEQFF
TRBD1,TRBJ1-2,NA,TRBV19,TGTGCCAGTAGTGACCCGGGACAGCTAAACTATGGCTACACCTTC,CASSDPGQLNYGYTF
NA,TRBJ1-5,NA,TRBV6-5,TGTGCCAGCAGTTACTCACAGGGTCGGAATCAGCCCCAGCATTTT,CASSYSQGRNQPQHF
TRBD2,TRBJ2-5,NA,TRBV28,TGTGCCAGCACCAATTCACAGACTAGCGGGAGGGGGCCCCAGTACTTC,CASTNSQTSGRGPQYF
TRBD2,TRBJ2-7,NA,TRBV4-3,TGCGCCAGCAGCCAAGGACTAGCCAGCTCCTACGAGCAGTACTTC,CASSQGLASSYEQYF
NA,TRBJ1-1,few,TRBV7-2,TGTGCCAGCAGCTTAGACGGACTGACGAACACTGAAGCTTTCTTT,CASSLDGLTNTEAFF
TRBD1,TRBJ1-2,NA,TRBV9,TGTGCCAGCAGCCCCAATCTCGACCGGGACAGGGGTGGCTACACCTTC,CASSPNLDRDRGGYTF
NA,TRBJ1-5,NA,TRBV6-1,TGTGCCAGCAGTGAAGGTGCAGTCCGGGGGCCCCAGCATTTT,CASSEGAVRGPQHF
TRBD1,TRBJ2-5,NA,TRBV9,TGTGCCAGCAGCTCCATGGAAGGGGGCGGGGAGACCCAGTACTTC,CASSSMEGGGETQYF
TRBD1,TRBJ1-1,once,TRBV28,TGTGCCAGCCCTCCGGGACAGTTGAACACTGAAGCTTTCTTT,CASPPGQLNTEAFF
TRBD1,TRBJ1-4,NA,TRBV7-9,TGTGCCAGCAGCCCCACAGGGGTAGGGAACGAAAAACTGTTTTTT,CASSPTGVGNEKLFF
TRBD1,TRBJ1-6,NA,TRBV25-1,TGTGCCAGCAGCGGGGGACAGTATAATTCACCCCTCCACTTT,CASSGGQYNSPLHF
TRBD2,TRBJ2-1,few,TRBV27,TGTGCCAGCAGTTTAGGACTAGCGGGGGGGGACAATGAGCAGTTCTTC,CASSLGLAGGDNEQFF